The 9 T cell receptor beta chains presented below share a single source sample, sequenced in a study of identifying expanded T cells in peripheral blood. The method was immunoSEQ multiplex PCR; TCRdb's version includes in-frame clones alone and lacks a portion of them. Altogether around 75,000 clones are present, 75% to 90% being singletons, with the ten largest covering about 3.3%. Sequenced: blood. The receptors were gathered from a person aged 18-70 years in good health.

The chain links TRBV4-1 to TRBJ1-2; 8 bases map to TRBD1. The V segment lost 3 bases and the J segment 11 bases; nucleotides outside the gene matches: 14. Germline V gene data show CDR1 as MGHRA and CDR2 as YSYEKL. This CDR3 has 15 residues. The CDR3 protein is CASSHPRQGQSGYTF. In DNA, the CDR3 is TGCGCCAGCAGCCACCCCAGACAGGGGCAATCGGGTTACACCTTC.

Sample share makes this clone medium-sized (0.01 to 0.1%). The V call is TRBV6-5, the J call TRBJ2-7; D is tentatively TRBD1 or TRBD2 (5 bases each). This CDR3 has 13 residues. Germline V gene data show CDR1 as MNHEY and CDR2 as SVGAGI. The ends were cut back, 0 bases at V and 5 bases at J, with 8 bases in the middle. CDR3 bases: TGTGCCAGCAGTTACTCCGGGGACGACGAGCAGTACTTC. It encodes CASSYSGDDEQYF.

CDR3 sequence: CASSQYPANTEAFF. The CDR3 DNA sequence: TGTGCCAGCAGCCAATATCCAGCGAACACTGAAGCTTTCTTT. The chain uses TRBV14 and TRBJ1-1; D remains unclear. The germline gives CDR1 SGHDN, CDR2 FVKESK. Trimming pared 2 bases from V and 1 base from J, leaving 8 bases between. This CDR3 comprises 14 residues.

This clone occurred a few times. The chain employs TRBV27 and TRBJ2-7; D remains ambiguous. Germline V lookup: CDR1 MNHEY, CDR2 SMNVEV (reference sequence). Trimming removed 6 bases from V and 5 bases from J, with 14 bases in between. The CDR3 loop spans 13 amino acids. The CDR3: CASSYTVTHEQYF. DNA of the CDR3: TGTGCCAGCAGCTACACCGTTACCCACGAGCAGTACTTC.

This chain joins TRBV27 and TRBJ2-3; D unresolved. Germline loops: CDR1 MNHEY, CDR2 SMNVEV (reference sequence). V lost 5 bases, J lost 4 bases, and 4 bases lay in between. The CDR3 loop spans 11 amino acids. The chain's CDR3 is CASSPPDTQYF. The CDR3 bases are TGTGCCAGCAGTCCCCCAGATACGCAGTATTTT.

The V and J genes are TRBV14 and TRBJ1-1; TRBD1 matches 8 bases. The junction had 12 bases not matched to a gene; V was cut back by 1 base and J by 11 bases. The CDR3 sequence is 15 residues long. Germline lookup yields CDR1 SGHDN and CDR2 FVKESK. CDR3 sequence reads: CASSQVGQGRGSAFF. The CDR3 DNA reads TGTGCCAGCAGCCAAGTTGGACAGGGTCGCGGGTCGGCTTTCTTT.

CDR3 loop: CASSLVGDTQYF. In nucleotides, the CDR3 is TGCGCCAGCAGCTTGGTCGGGGATACGCAGTATTTT. V and J are TRBV5-1 and TRBJ2-3; D is ambiguous. Germline V gene sequence: CDR1 SGHRS, CDR2 YFSETQ. The CDR3 covers 12 residues. Between the trimmed V and J ends, which lost 0 bases and 6 bases, there was a span of 5 bases.

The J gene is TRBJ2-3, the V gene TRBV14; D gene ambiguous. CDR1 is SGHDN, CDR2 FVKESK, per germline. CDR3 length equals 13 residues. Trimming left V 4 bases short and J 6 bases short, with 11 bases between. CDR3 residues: CASSPSGGDTQYF. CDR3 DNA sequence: TGTGCCAGCAGCCCCTCGGGTGGGGATACGCAGTATTTT.

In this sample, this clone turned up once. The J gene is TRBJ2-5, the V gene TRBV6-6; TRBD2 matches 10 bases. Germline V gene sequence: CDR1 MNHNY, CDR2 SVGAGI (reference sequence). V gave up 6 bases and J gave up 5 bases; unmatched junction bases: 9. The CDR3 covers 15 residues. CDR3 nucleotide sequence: TGTGCCAGCAGCCGCCCGGCTAGCGGGGGCGAGACCCAGTACTTC. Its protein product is CASSRPASGGETQYF.